These 16 T cell receptor beta chains were sequenced from one sample in a study of T cell clones after liver transplantation. Measured with immunoSEQ multiplex PCR; TCRdb has only the in-frame clones, and not every one. Of about 70,000 clones listed, 80% are singletons. The source material was CD4+ T cells from blood, sampled 12 months after liver transplant. Receptors were obtained from a human patient who received a liver transplant. The graft donor may have contributed some T cells.

J is TRBJ2-1 and V is TRBV7-2, with 12 bases identical to TRBD2. V shed 6 bases, J shed 5 bases, and the junction held 5 bases outside the gene matches. This CDR3 contains 15 residues. Germline values: CDR1 SGHTA, CDR2 FQGNSA. The CDR3 bases are TGTGCCAGCAGTCTCGGACTAGCGGGAAACAATGAGCAGTTCTTC. This encodes CASSLGLAGNNEQFF.

The chain recombines TRBV5-4 with TRBJ2-5, with D possibly TRBD2 on 6 matching bases. Trimming shortened V by 5 bases and J by 4 bases, and 18 bases separated the two germline ends. Germline V gives CDR1 SGHNT, CDR2 YYREEE (reference sequence). CDR3 length: 15 residues. CDR3 coding DNA: TGTGCCAGCAGTTCAGGGTCCCTGGGGGGAGAGACCCAGTACTTC. Translating gives CASSSGSLGGETQYF. Together with reference TRBV5-4 and TRBJ2-5, the CDR3 gives the full variable domain: ETGVTQSPTHLIKTRGQQVTLRCSSQSGHNTVSWYQQALGQGPQFIFQYYREEENGRGNFPPRFSGLQFPNYSSELNVNALELDDSALYLCASSSGSLGGETQYFGPGTRLLVL.

This clone was observed a single time. The gene calls are TRBV9 and TRBJ1-4; 7 nucleotides agree with TRBD1. Germline V gives CDR1 SGDLS, CDR2 YYNGEE. There are 15 residues in the CDR3. Losses at the gene ends were 0 bases for V and 8 bases for J; bases not matched to a gene: 7. The CDR3 region has the DNA TGTGCCAGCAGCGTAGCTACGGGACAGAGCGAAAAACTGTTTTTT. The encoded protein is CASSVATGQSEKLFF.

The gene calls are TRBV14 and TRBJ2-7; D is uncertain. Trimming shortened V by 1 base and J by 0 bases, and 10 bases separated the two germline ends. CDR3 size: 15 residues. Germline-derived CDR1 and CDR2 are SGHDN and FVKESK. The CDR3 nucleotides are TGTGCCAGCAGCCAAGCGGCCAGCAGCTCCTACGAGCAGTACTTC. Protein: CASSQAASSSYEQYF.

Only one count was recorded for this clone. V gene TRBV2 combines with J gene TRBJ2-1, with 10 bases aligning to TRBD2. V shed 2 bases, J shed 5 bases, and the junction held 3 bases outside the gene matches. Per the germline V gene, CDR1 is SNHLY and CDR2 is FYNNEI. The CDR3 is 15 residues long. CDR3 amino acids: CASSELAGEHNEQFF. The CDR3, as DNA: TGTGCCAGCAGTGAACTAGCGGGAGAACACAATGAGCAGTTCTTC.

A few counts support this clone. The V and J genes are TRBV7-2 and TRBJ2-6; D is unclear. V dropped 1 base and J dropped 0 bases, with 4 bases sitting between them. The length of the CDR3 is 15 residues. Germline CDR1 is SGHTA and CDR2 is FQGNSA. This chain's CDR3 is CASSLGGSGANVLTF. Written as DNA, the CDR3 is TGTGCCAGCAGCTTAGGGGGCTCTGGGGCCAACGTCCTGACTTTC.

The CDR3 here is CASSPGTSGSTEQFF. DNA of the CDR3: TGTGCCAGCAGCCCGGGGACTAGCGGGAGCACTGAGCAGTTCTTC. The rearrangement uses TRBV5-4 and TRBJ2-1, with 14 bases identical to TRBD2. The CDR3 sequence is 15 residues long. Germline values: CDR1 SGHNT, CDR2 YYREEE (reference sequence). The trim removed 4 bases at V and 9 bases at J, leaving 6 bases unmatched.

This chain connects TRBV28 to TRBJ2-7, with a possible D match to TRBD2 (7 bases). V lost 6 bases and J lost 2, with 23 bases in between. Germline-derived CDR1 and CDR2 are MDHEN and SYDVKM. This CDR3 has 17 residues. As DNA, the CDR3 is TGTGCCAGCAGCTTCCTTTTAGGGGGGGAGGGGACCTACGAGCAGTACTTC. It yields the protein CASSFLLGGEGTYEQYF.

The gene calls are TRBV21-1 and TRBJ1-3. TRBV21-1 is a recognized pseudogene. The CDR3 has 17 amino acids. CDR3 region: CASRPPLATTPRNTIYF. In nucleotides, the CDR3 is TGTGCCAGCAGACCGCCATTAGCTACAACACCACGAAACACCATATATTTT.

A few counts support this clone. The chain carries TRBV4-3 and TRBJ1-2, with D perhaps TRBD1 (6 bases). Germline CDR1 is LGHNA and CDR2 is YSLEER. CDR3 length: 15 residues. The V and J ends lost 4 bases and 3 bases respectively, with 15 bases between them. CDR3 residues: CASSLDPGGDYGYTF. CDR3 coding DNA: TGCGCCAGCAGCCTCGATCCGGGGGGCGACTATGGCTACACCTTC.

A few counts support this clone. The chain carries TRBV6-5 and TRBJ2-1; 8 bases are a match to TRBD2. V shed 4 bases, J shed 1 base, and the junction held 6 bases outside the gene matches. CDR1 is MNHEY, CDR2 SVGAGI, per germline. The CDR3 extends over 16 amino acids. CDR3 sequence (DNA): TGTGCCAGCAGTTCTCCCACTAGCGGATCCTACAATGAGCAGTTCTTC. This translates into CASSSPTSGSYNEQFF.

CDR3 nucleotides: TGTGCCAGCAGTTCCCAGACTTCCCCGACAGGGGTTGGGAATGAAGCTTTCTTT. Residues: CASSSQTSPTGVGNEAFF. The chain uses TRBV27 and TRBJ1-1; 8 bases match TRBD1. Germline V CDR1 and CDR2: MNHEY, SMNVEV (reference sequence). CDR3 length: 18 amino acids. J gave up 7 bases and V 4 bases, and 20 bases lay outside the gene matches.

The rearrangement uses TRBV2 and TRBJ1-2, with D unclear. The CDR3 consists of 11 residues. The V gene lost 5 bases and the J gene lost 8 bases, with 9 bases spanning the gap. Germline values: CDR1 SNHLY, CDR2 FYNNEI. The CDR3 loop reads CASSPRRGYTF. CDR3 DNA sequence: TGTGCCAGCAGTCCCCGCAGGGGCTACACCTTC.

The chain joins TRBV2 to TRBJ2-2; D possibly corresponds to TRBD1 (5 bases). The germline V gene encodes CDR1 SNHLY and CDR2 FYNNEI. The ends were cut back, 2 bases at V and 4 bases at J, with 8 bases in the middle. This CDR3 comprises 14 residues. The CDR3 protein is CASSELQATGELFF. CDR3 nucleotide sequence: TGTGCCAGCAGTGAACTACAGGCCACCGGGGAGCTGTTTTTT.

This clone was seen a few times. V is TRBV27 and J is TRBJ1-5; no firm D call. The V gene's germline CDR1 is MNHEY and CDR2 SMNVEV (reference sequence). The CDR3 totals 14 residues. V lost 10 bases and J 3 bases, leaving 16 bases between the germline ends. The CDR3 DNA reads as TGTGCCACCTCGAGATCGGGGTTCAATCAGCCCCAGCATTTT. Protein: CATSRSGFNQPQHF.

The chain recombines TRBV5-1 with TRBJ2-7; unclear D gene. This CDR3 contains 14 residues. Trimming shortened V by 4 bases and J by 5 bases, and 16 bases separated the two germline ends. Germline V gives CDR1 SGHRS, CDR2 YFSETQ. The DNA for the CDR3 is TGCGCCAGCAGCGCTGCTCAACAGAGCGACGAGCAGTACTTC. Protein product: CASSAAQQSDEQYF.